This T cell receptor beta chain derives from a study of blood T cells in healthy people across ages. It was with a sample-barcoded 5' primer and a J-beta primer mix that a second PCR of about 7 to 12 cycles was run. TCRdb re-derived calls from the 5' RACE reads in MiXCR, one entry per CDR3 protein. This table has roughly 550,000 distinct CDR3 sequences, 24% appearing once. This CDR3 region has 15 residues. Germline V gene sequence: CDR1 SQVTM, CDR2 ANQGSEA. Turning to this clonotype: Sequence at one end of the junction differs from germline and may be a read error.

These data also formed part of another study, on T cells of mothers and their children.

This TCR was recovered from a boy aged 5-17 years in good health. The chain is built from TRBV29-1 and TRBJ1-3; D not resolved. The sequenced material came from blood. In nucleotides, the CDR3 is TGCAGCGTTGAAGATAACGGCGACTCTGGAAACACCGTATATTTT. Its protein product is CSVEDNGDSGNTVYF.